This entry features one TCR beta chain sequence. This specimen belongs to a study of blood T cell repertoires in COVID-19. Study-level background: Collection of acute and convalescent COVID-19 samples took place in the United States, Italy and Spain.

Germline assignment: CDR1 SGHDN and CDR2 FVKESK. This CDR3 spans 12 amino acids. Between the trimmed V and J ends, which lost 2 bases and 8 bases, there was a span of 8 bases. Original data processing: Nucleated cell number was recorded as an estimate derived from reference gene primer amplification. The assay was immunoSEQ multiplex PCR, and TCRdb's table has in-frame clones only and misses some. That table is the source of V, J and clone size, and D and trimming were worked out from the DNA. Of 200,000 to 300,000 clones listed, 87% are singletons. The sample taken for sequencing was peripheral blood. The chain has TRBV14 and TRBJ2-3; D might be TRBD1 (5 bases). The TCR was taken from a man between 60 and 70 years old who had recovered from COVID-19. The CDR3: CASSQQGSTQYF. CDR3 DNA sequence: TGTGCCAGCAGCCAACAGGGTTCTACGCAGTATTTT.